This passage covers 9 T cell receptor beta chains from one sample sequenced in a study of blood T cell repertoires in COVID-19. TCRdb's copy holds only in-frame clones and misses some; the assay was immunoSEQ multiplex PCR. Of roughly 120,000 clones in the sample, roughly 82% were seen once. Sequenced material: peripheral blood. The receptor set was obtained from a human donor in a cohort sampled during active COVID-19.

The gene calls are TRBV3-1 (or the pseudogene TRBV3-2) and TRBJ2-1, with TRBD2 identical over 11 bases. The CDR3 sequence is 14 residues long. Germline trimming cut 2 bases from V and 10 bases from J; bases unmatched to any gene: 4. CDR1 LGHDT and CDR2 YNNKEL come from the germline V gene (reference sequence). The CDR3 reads CASSQPGLAVEQFF. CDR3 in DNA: TGTGCCAGCAGCCAACCGGGACTAGCGGTAGAGCAGTTCTTC.

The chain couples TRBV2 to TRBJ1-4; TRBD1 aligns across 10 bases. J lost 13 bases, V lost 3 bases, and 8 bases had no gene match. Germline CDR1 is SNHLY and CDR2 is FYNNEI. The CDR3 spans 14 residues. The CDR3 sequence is CASSDRTGGLILFF. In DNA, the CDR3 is TGTGCCAGCAGTGATCGGACAGGGGGTTTAATACTGTTTTTT.

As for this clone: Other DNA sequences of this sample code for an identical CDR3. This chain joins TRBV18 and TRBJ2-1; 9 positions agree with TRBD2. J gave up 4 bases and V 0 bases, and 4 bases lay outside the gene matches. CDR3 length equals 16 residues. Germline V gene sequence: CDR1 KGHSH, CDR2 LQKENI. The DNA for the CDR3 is TGTGCCAGCTCACCACCGGGTAGCGGGGGATACAATGAGCAGTTCTTC. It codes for CASSPPGSGGYNEQFF. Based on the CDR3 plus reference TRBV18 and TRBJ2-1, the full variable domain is NAGVMQNPRHLVRRRGQEARLRCSPMKGHSHVYWYRQLPEEGLKFMVYLQKENIIDESGMPKERFSAEFPKEGPSILRIQQVVRGDSAAYFCASSPPGSGGYNEQFFGPGTRLTVL.

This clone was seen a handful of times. CDR3 protein: CAISSGTGGNEQFF. CDR3 bases: TGTGCCATCAGTTCCGGGACAGGGGGCAATGAGCAGTTCTTC. The chain recombines TRBV10-3 with TRBJ2-1; 11 nucleotides align to TRBD1. The CDR3 length is 14 residues. Germline V gives CDR1 ENHRY, CDR2 SYGVKD. The V gene end was trimmed by 5 bases and the J gene end by 6 bases; junction bases not matched to a gene: 3.

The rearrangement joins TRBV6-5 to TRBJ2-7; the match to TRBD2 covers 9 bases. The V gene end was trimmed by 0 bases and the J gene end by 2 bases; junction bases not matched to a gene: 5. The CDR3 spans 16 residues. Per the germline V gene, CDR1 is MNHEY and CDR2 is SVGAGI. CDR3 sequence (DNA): TGTGCCAGCAGTTACTCGAGTAGCGGGGGACCCTACGAGCAGTACTTC. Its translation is CASSYSSSGGPYEQYF.

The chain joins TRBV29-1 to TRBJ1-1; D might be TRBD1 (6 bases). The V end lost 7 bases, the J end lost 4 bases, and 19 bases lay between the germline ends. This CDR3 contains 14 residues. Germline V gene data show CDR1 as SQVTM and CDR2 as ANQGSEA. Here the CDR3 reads CSARALGASTEAFF. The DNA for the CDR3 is TGCAGCGCCCGAGCCCTGGGGGCCAGCACTGAAGCTTTCTTT.

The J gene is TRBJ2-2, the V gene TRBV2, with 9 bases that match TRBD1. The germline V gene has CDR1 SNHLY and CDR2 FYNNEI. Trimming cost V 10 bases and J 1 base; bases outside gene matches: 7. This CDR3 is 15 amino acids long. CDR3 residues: CAIPTGGENTGELFF. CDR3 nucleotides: TGTGCCATACCCACAGGGGGCGAGAACACCGGGGAGCTGTTTTTT.

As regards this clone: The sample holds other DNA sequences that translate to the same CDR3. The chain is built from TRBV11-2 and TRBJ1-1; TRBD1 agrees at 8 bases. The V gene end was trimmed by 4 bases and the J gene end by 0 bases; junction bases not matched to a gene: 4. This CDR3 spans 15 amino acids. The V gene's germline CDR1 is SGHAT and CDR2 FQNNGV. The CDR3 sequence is CASSSRTGMNTEAFF. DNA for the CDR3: TGTGCCAGCAGCTCCCGGACAGGGATGAACACTGAAGCTTTCTTT.

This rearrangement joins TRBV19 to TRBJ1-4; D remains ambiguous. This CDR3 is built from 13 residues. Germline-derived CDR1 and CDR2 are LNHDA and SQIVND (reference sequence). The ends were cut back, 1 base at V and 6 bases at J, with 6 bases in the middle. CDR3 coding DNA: TGTGCCAGTAGTATAGTCCTGTATGAAAAACTGTTTTTT. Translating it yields CASSIVLYEKLFF.